Listed below are T cell receptor beta chains from one sample, sequenced in a study of cytomegalovirus exposure and HLA in healthy donors. Repertoires were generated with immunoSEQ multiplex PCR, while TCRdb's copy carries only in-frame clones and drops some. The repertoire consists of approximately 130,000 clones, with about 75% occurring once and the leading ten covering approximately 3%. The sequencing sample was made of PBMCs. All receptors derive from a woman aged 35 to 49 in good health and CMV-seropositive. Each CDR3 is given without its conserved first and last residue.

v_call: TRBV5-6; j_call: TRBJ2-5; cdr3_aa: ASSLLGQTGETQY
v_call: TRBV9; j_call: TRBJ2-3; cdr3_aa: ASSSSNGDRLTDTQY
v_call: TRBV5-8; j_call: TRBJ2-3; cdr3_aa: ASRPAGGRGGSTDTQY
v_call: TRBV2; j_call: TRBJ1-5; cdr3_aa: ASSERGGIEPQH
v_call: TRBV5-1; j_call: TRBJ2-1; cdr3_aa: ASTRLAGSNNEQF
v_call: TRBV5-1; j_call: TRBJ2-3; cdr3_aa: ASSLDGRGGSTDTQY
v_call: TRBV7-9; j_call: TRBJ2-1; cdr3_aa: ASSFGEPHNEQF
v_call: TRBV13; j_call: TRBJ2-1; cdr3_aa: ASSSRLANNEQF
v_call: TRBV7-3; j_call: TRBJ1-1; cdr3_aa: ASSLGPEAGTEAF
v_call: TRBV7-3; j_call: TRBJ2-1; cdr3_aa: ASSLGLDNEQF
v_call: TRBV6-6; j_call: TRBJ1-1; cdr3_aa: ASSYSAGNEAF
v_call: TRBV28; j_call: TRBJ2-4; cdr3_aa: ASNARSLAKNIQY
v_call: TRBV6-1; j_call: TRBJ2-3; cdr3_aa: ASSELAGSTDTQY
v_call: TRBV6-5; j_call: TRBJ1-3; cdr3_aa: ASSYGRGENTIY
v_call: TRBV5-6; j_call: TRBJ2-7; cdr3_aa: ASSLSSSYEQY
v_call: TRBV11-2; j_call: TRBJ2-3; cdr3_aa: ASTQAMYTQY
v_call: TRBV23-1; j_call: TRBJ1-5; cdr3_aa: ASSPRH
v_call: TRBV6-5; j_call: TRBJ1-5; cdr3_aa: ASSQQRGQPQH
v_call: TRBV19; j_call: TRBJ1-2; cdr3_aa: ASSIDLTGAGGYT
v_call: TRBV7-9; j_call: TRBJ2-2; cdr3_aa: ASSSQDSNTGELF
v_call: TRBV18; j_call: TRBJ1-1; cdr3_aa: ASSPLGLNSLLNTEAF
v_call: TRBV5-1; j_call: TRBJ2-7; cdr3_aa: ASSPDGGEQY
v_call: TRBV27; j_call: TRBJ1-5; cdr3_aa: ASSSMGGSNQPQH
v_call: TRBV28; j_call: TRBJ2-2; cdr3_aa: ASSWILAGEATGELF
v_call: TRBV10-3; j_call: TRBJ2-3; cdr3_aa: AIRSGGSTDTQY
v_call: TRBV5-4; j_call: TRBJ2-7; cdr3_aa: ASSLGLAGVIGEQY
v_call: TRBV12-5; j_call: TRBJ2-1; cdr3_aa: ASGLVPGTPFYNEQF
v_call: TRBV5-1; j_call: TRBJ2-7; cdr3_aa: ASSRRQGGDEQY
v_call: TRBV5-1; j_call: TRBJ1-1; cdr3_aa: ASSRQGLDRLNTEAF
v_call: TRBV28; j_call: TRBJ1-5; cdr3_aa: ASSKPQGARSNQPQH
v_call: TRBV13; j_call: TRBJ2-1; cdr3_aa: ASSFVWRGSSYNEQF
v_call: TRBV6-6; j_call: TRBJ1-5; cdr3_aa: ASTPADSNQPQH
v_call: TRBV29-1; j_call: TRBJ2-6; cdr3_aa: SGYLGGGLTGSGANVLT